The T cell receptor beta chain under discussion was sequenced for a study of blood T cell repertoires in COVID-19. Study overall: In each case, the material was cDNA or gDNA derived from T cells, B-cell-depleted T cells, or PBMCs.

The V gene's germline CDR1 is GTSNPN and CDR2 SVGIG (reference sequence). CDR3 size: 13 residues. The V gene lost 4 bases and the J gene lost 3 bases, with 12 bases spanning the gap. The table came from immunoSEQ multiplex PCR; TCRdb's copy has only in-frame clones and leaves some out. The data contain some 250,000 clones, nearly 90% of them singletons. This clonotype was obtained from a woman between 25 and 40 years old with acute or convalescent COVID-19. This chain joins TRBV30 and TRBJ1-1, with D hard to call. Specimen: peripheral blood. CDR3 nucleotides: TGTGCCTGGAAAGATGGCCTGGACACTGAAGCTTTCTTT. Its protein product is CAWKDGLDTEAFF.